The clone carrying this T cell receptor beta chain was counted between two and nine times. The antigen is undetermined. CD4+ T cells from unexposed donors were obtained before the COVID-19 pandemic (2011-2018). The cells were cultured for approximately 10 days before CD4+ T cells were isolated. These data belong to a study of CD4 T cells in relation to SARS-CoV-2 and coronaviruses. CDR1 and CDR2 from the germline V gene are MGHRA and YSYEKL. The CDR3 is 16 amino acids. Trimming took 3 bases from V and 7 from J, leaving 16 bases between them. Clones were read by immunoSEQ multiplex PCR, and TCRdb kept only the in-frame ones, dropping some. The sample shows tens of thousands of clones, 60% to 85% of them seen only once.

The rearrangement joins TRBV4-1 to TRBJ1-6; D is undetermined. Sequenced input: CD4+ T cells from PBMCs, cultured in vitro. The source of this sequence is a human donor in good health. The CDR3 sequence: CASSHSKLGANSPLHF. The CDR3 region has the DNA TGCGCCAGCAGCCACTCAAAGTTGGGTGCAAATTCACCCCTCCACTTT.